This T cell receptor (beta chain) was recovered during a study of OX40 agonist ivuxolimab in advanced cancers. Broader study findings: The authors did not determine the antigen specificity of the expanded peripheral T cells. CD4+ and CD8+ blood T cells expanded clonally by week 6 at 0.1 to 3.0 mg/kg.

Notes on this clone: Its target is unknown. At one boundary the junction diverges from the germline segment, which might be a read error.

Here immunoSEQ multiplex PCR was the method, and the copy in TCRdb shows in-frame clones only, minus some. There are around 50,000 clones in the sample; approximately 84% occur only once, and 0.95% to 1.5% lies in the top ten. Looked up from germline, CDR1 is SQVTM and CDR2 is ANQGSEA. The CDR3 length is 15 residues. V gene TRBV29-1 combines with J gene TRBJ1-2, with D maybe TRBD1 (6 bases). The input for sequencing was CD4+ or CD8+ T cells sorted from blood, taken in a trial of the OX40 agonist ivuxolimab. This receptor was obtained from an adult with an advanced solid tumor such as melanoma, head and neck, liver or kidney cancer. CDR3 in DNA: TGCAGCGTCGAAGGGGGGACGGTGTCATTGGGAGGCTACACCTTC. Protein sequence: CSVEGGTVSLGGYTF. Supplemented by reference TRBV29-1 and TRBJ1-2, the full variable domain reads SAVISQKPSRDICQRGTSLTIQCQVDSQVTMMFWYRQQPGQSLTLIATANQGSEATYESGFVIDKFPISRPNLTFSTLTVSNMSPEDSSIYLCSVEGGTVSLGGYTFGSGTRLTVV.